Below, one T cell receptor (beta chain) is given with its context. These data belong to a study of T cell responses to AZD1222 COVID-19 vaccine. The CDR3 runs to 14 residues. CDR1 LNHDA and CDR2 SQIVND come from the germline V gene (reference sequence). V lost 4 bases, J lost 3 bases, and 13 bases lay in between. Using immunoSEQ multiplex PCR, the repertoire was profiled, and TCRdb retains in-frame clones only, with some absent. The sample gives about 180,000 clones, about nine tenths of which show up once; 1.9% is in the top ten. The sequence was obtained from an adult in good health. The chain combines TRBV19 with TRBJ2-7; no definite D call. The sample consisted of peripheral blood, taken on day 0 of AZD1222 vaccination. CDR3 in amino acids: CASSNTAASYEQYF. DNA for the CDR3: TGTGCCAGTAGTAATACGGCGGCGAGCTACGAGCAGTACTTC.